Each of the 18 T cell receptor beta chains below was sequenced from the same sample in a study of response to subunit inactivated influenza vaccine. From the RT-PCR reads, TCRdb called clonotypes with MiXCR, one entry per CDR3 protein. This table holds fewer than 750,000 distinct CDR3 sequences, 13% to 15% found once. The input for sequencing was PBMCs from blood, taken 12 days after vaccination. The source is a man in his fifties who received an inactivated influenza vaccine.

The gene calls are TRBV27 and TRBJ2-3; the match to TRBD1 covers 8 bases. V lost 5 bases, J lost 6 bases, and 13 bases stayed unmatched. The CDR3 covers 16 residues. Looked up from germline, CDR1 is MNHEY and CDR2 is SMNVEV (reference sequence). The CDR3 bases are TGTGCCAGCAGTCTCGGGCTAACAGGGGGGAGTGATACGCAGTATTTT. Its translation: CASSLGLTGGSDTQYF.

This clonotype has a count of ten or more. This chain connects TRBV5-1 to TRBJ2-7; 7 nucleotides align to TRBD2. The CDR3 totals 14 residues. Germline assignment: CDR1 SGHRS and CDR2 YFSETQ. The V and J ends lost 2 bases and 0 bases, in that order; junction bases with no gene match: 2. The CDR3 reads CASSFRDYSYEQYF. CDR3 bases: TGCGCCAGCAGCTTCCGGGACTACTCCTACGAGCAGTACTTC. Based on the CDR3 plus reference TRBV5-1 and TRBJ2-7, the full variable domain is KAGVTQTPRYLIKTRGQQVTLSCSPISGHRSVSWYQQTPGQGLQFLFEYFSETQRNKGNFPGRFSGRQFSNSRSEMNVSTLELGDSALYLCASSFRDYSYEQYFGPGTRLTVT.

The chain carries TRBV3-1 and TRBJ2-2; 8 nucleotides align to TRBD2. The germline V gene has CDR1 LGHDT and CDR2 YNNKEL (reference sequence). The V and J ends lost 11 bases and 4 bases, in that order; junction bases with no gene match: 6. This CDR3 is 13 amino acids long. In DNA form, the CDR3 reads TGTGCCGCCCGGCGGGGGGCCACCGGGGAGCTGTTTTTT. Its protein product is CAARRGATGELFF.

J is TRBJ2-7 and V is TRBV3-1; 8 nucleotides line up with TRBD1. The CDR3 has 13 amino acids. Germline loops: CDR1 LGHDT, CDR2 YNNKEL (reference sequence). The V and J ends lost 1 base and 6 bases, in that order; junction bases with no gene match: 2. CDR3 protein: CASSQGDRLEQYF. The DNA of the CDR3 is TGTGCCAGCAGCCAAGGGGACAGGCTCGAGCAGTACTTC.

CDR3 sequence: CASSYFGANTGELFF. CDR3 bases: TGTGCCAGCAGTTACTTCGGGGCGAACACCGGGGAGCTGTTTTTT. This chain connects TRBV6-5 to TRBJ2-2, with D perhaps TRBD2 (5 bases). V was pared by 1 base and J by 0 bases, with 6 bases between. The CDR3 has 15 amino acids. CDR1 and CDR2 from the germline V gene are MNHEY and SVGAGI.

This clonotype was seen only a few times. V and J are TRBV20-1 and TRBJ2-4; TRBD2 might be the D (6 bases). CDR1 is DFQATT and CDR2 is SNEGSKA in the germline V gene (reference sequence). The CDR3 is 14 amino acids. V gave up 6 bases and J gave up 2 bases, with 14 bases separating them. The DNA for the CDR3 is TGCAGTGCGCCCAGACTAGGTCCCAAAAACATTCAGTACTTC. Protein: CSAPRLGPKNIQYF.

This clonotype was counted a few times. J is TRBJ2-5 and V is TRBV29-1; D not certain. Germline CDR1 is SQVTM and CDR2 is ANQGSEA. Trimming removed 1 base from V and 4 bases from J, with 4 bases in between. The CDR3 sequence is 11 residues long. This chain's CDR3 is CSVEGLETQYF. The CDR3 nucleotides are TGCAGCGTTGAAGGGTTAGAGACCCAGTACTTC.

This chain joins TRBV28 and TRBJ2-4, with 7 positions matching TRBD2. Trimming took 5 bases from V and 8 from J; bases not matched to a gene: 9. Per germline, CDR1 MDHEN and CDR2 SYDVKM. The CDR3 has 14 residues. CDR3 region: CASSPRLARYIQYF. For the CDR3, the DNA is TGTGCCAGCAGTCCCAGACTAGCTAGGTACATTCAGTACTTC.

This sequence joins TRBV2 and TRBJ1-1; 8 nucleotides match TRBD1. The V gene end was trimmed by 4 bases and the J gene end by 4 bases; junction bases not matched to a gene: 5. Germline values: CDR1 SNHLY, CDR2 FYNNEI. The CDR3 is made up of 14 amino acids. The CDR3 spells CASSVAGGSTEAFF. The CDR3 DNA sequence: TGTGCCAGCAGTGTAGCAGGGGGCTCCACTGAAGCTTTCTTT.

This clonotype was detected only once. V gene TRBV7-3 combines with J gene TRBJ2-5, with D possibly being TRBD2 (5 bases). Trimming took off 4 bases at V and 4 bases at J, with 19 bases between the two ends. Germline CDR1 reads SGHTA; CDR2 reads FQGTGA. The CDR3 contains 16 residues. In DNA form, the CDR3 reads TGTGCCAGCAGCTCCGGGGTTAATCGACTCGCAGAGACCCAGTACTTC. It codes for CASSSGVNRLAETQYF. Drawing the rest from reference TRBV7-3 and TRBJ2-5, the complete variable domain is GAGVSQTPSNKVTEKGKYVELRCDPISGHTALYWYRQSLGQGPEFLIYFQGTGAADDSGLPNDRFFAVRPEGSVSTLKIQRTERGDSAVYLCASSSGVNRLAETQYFGPGTRLLVL.

This clonotype was seen more than once but under ten times. The V call is TRBV27, the J call TRBJ2-4; TRBD2 aligns across 13 bases. There are 16 residues in the CDR3. V gave up 5 bases and J gave up 8 bases; unmatched junction bases: 9. Germline V CDR1 and CDR2: MNHEY, SMNVEV (reference sequence). CDR3 coding DNA: TGTGCCAGCAGTCCACTAGCGGGGGGGTACTGGGACATTCAGTACTTC. Translated: CASSPLAGGYWDIQYF.

This clonotype was seen only a few times. The chain has TRBV10-3 and TRBJ2-3; 13 positions agree with TRBD2. The CDR3 is 16 residues long. Germline CDR1 ENHRY, CDR2 SYGVKD. V trimming: 6 bases; J trimming: 3 bases; junction bases outside the gene matches: 6. The CDR3 here is CAISRLAGGLTDTQYF. The CDR3 nucleotides are TGTGCCATCAGCAGACTAGCGGGGGGCCTGACAGATACGCAGTATTTT.

This clonotype was seen a handful of times. V gene TRBV6-5 combines with J gene TRBJ2-7; D may correspond to TRBD1 or TRBD2 (5 bases each). CDR1 and CDR2 (germline): MNHEY, SVGAGI. V gave up 2 bases and J gave up 3 bases, with 8 bases separating them. The CDR3 runs to 13 residues. The CDR3 bases are TGTGCCAGCAGTTACCGGGACGGCTACGAGCAGTACTTC. Amino acid sequence: CASSYRDGYEQYF.

This clonotype was counted between two and nine times. V is TRBV6-2 or TRBV6-3 and J is TRBJ1-1; D ambiguous. The V end was cut by 6 bases, the J end by 6 bases, with 14 bases between. This CDR3 is 13 amino acids long. The V gene's germline CDR1 is MNHEY and CDR2 SVGEGT. The CDR3 coding sequence is TGTGCCAGCAGAAACCCGAATTCGGCTGAAGCTTTCTTT. It specifies CASRNPNSAEAFF.

The chain uses TRBV6-2 or TRBV6-3 and TRBJ2-7, with D possibly TRBD1 on 7 matching bases. Trimming shortened V by 9 bases and J by 0 bases, and 15 bases separated the two germline ends. The CDR3 covers 14 residues. Germline V gene lookup returns CDR1 MNHEY and CDR2 SVGEGT. CDR3 sequence reads: CASAAGQLSYEQYF. DNA for the CDR3: TGTGCCAGTGCCGCGGGACAGCTCTCCTACGAGCAGTACTTC.

This clonotype was counted ten times or more. V gene TRBV5-1 combines with J gene TRBJ2-3; D is undetermined. Trimming cost V 0 bases and J 1 base, with 9 bases left between them. CDR1 and CDR2 from the germline V gene are SGHRS and YFSETQ. The CDR3 covers 15 residues. The CDR3 loop reads CASSLAIRGTDTQYF. The CDR3 bases are TGCGCCAGCAGCTTGGCCATTAGGGGCACAGATACGCAGTATTTT.

The chain couples TRBV15 to TRBJ2-7; either TRBD1 or TRBD2 may fit D (5 bases each). V was trimmed by 0 bases and J by 4 bases, leaving 16 bases between them. This CDR3 contains 16 residues. Germline V gene lookup returns CDR1 LNHNV and CDR2 YYDKDF (reference sequence). The CDR3 here is CATSRELRGSEYEQYF. CDR3 nucleotides: TGTGCCACCAGCAGAGAGTTGAGGGGATCTGAGTACGAGCAGTACTTC.

The gene calls are TRBV5-6 and TRBJ1-2; the D gene is possibly TRBD1 (5 bases). Per germline, CDR1 SGHDT and CDR2 YYEEEE. This CDR3 spans 14 amino acids. The ends were cut back, 2 bases at V and 4 bases at J, with 12 bases in the middle. DNA of the CDR3: TGTGCCAGCAGCTTCTCTGGCGGGACCTATGGCTACACCTTC. It translates to CASSFSGGTYGYTF.